Each of the 9 T cell receptor beta chains below was sequenced from the same sample in a study of cytomegalovirus exposure and HLA in healthy donors. This PCR relied on a set of 60 Vbeta primers and 13 Jbeta primers. Sequenced by immunoSEQ multiplex PCR; TCRdb stores in-frame clones only, minus some. The table includes 75,000 to 90,000 clones, 78% detected once. The specimen sequenced was PBMCs. These receptors all come from a male donor in good health and CMV-seropositive.

This rearrangement joins TRBV27 to TRBJ2-7, with 10 bases lining up with TRBD2. Germline trimming cut 3 bases from V and 4 bases from J; bases unmatched to any gene: 3. The germline CDR1 and CDR2 sequences are MNHEY and SMNVEV (reference sequence). The CDR3 sequence is 14 residues long. DNA of the CDR3: TGTGCCAGCAGTTTTGGGACTAGCGTTTACGAGCAGTACTTC. This sequence encodes CASSFGTSVYEQYF.

The count of this clone is one. The CDR3 DNA follows: TGTGCCAGCCAGAAAAACTCTGGGGCCAACGTCCTGACTTTC. Amino acid sequence: CASQKNSGANVLTF. The chain recombines TRBV27 with TRBJ2-6; D remains ambiguous. The CDR3 consists of 14 residues. Germline V gene sequence: CDR1 MNHEY, CDR2 SMNVEV (reference sequence). Trimming pared 8 bases from V and 0 bases from J, leaving 8 bases between.

The genes are TRBV5-1 and TRBJ2-1, with D uncertain. The V and J ends lost 4 bases and 0 bases respectively, with 11 bases between them. Germline V gives CDR1 SGHRS, CDR2 YFSETQ. The CDR3 loop spans 15 amino acids. CDR3 sequence reads: CASSHDWSSYNEQFF. In nucleotides, the CDR3 is TGCGCCAGCAGCCATGACTGGTCCTCCTACAATGAGCAGTTCTTC.

V usage is TRBV6-5 and J usage is TRBJ2-7, with a weak D call TRBD2 (6 bases). The CDR3 consists of 15 residues. V dropped 0 bases and J dropped 3 bases, with 12 bases sitting between them. Germline loops: CDR1 MNHEY, CDR2 SVGAGI. The CDR3 sequence is CASSYSALDYYEQYF. The CDR3 DNA is TGTGCCAGCAGTTACTCAGCTTTGGACTACTACGAGCAGTACTTC.

The J gene is TRBJ2-1, the V gene TRBV7-9; 10 bases map to TRBD2. Germline CDR1 SEHNR, CDR2 FQNEAQ (reference sequence). V shed 2 bases, J shed 2 bases, and the junction held 3 bases outside the gene matches. This CDR3 has 16 residues. The CDR3 region is CASSLSGRAAYNEQFF. DNA for the CDR3: TGTGCCAGCAGCTTAAGCGGGAGGGCCGCCTACAATGAGCAGTTCTTC.

The chain has TRBV29-1 and TRBJ2-5; D perhaps matches TRBD2 (5 bases). Trimming cost V 6 bases and J 5 bases, with 19 bases left between them. The CDR3 loop spans 14 amino acids. Germline values: CDR1 SQVTM, CDR2 ANQGSEA. CDR3 amino acids: CSVESGAERETQYF. The CDR3 DNA sequence: TGCAGCGTGGAATCTGGTGCAGAGCGGGAGACCCAGTACTTC. The complete variable domain, with remaining parts taken from reference TRBV29-1 and TRBJ2-5, reads SAVISQKPSRDICQRGTSLTIQCQVDSQVTMMFWYRQQPGQSLTLIATANQGSEATYESGFVIDKFPISRPNLTFSTLTVSNMSPEDSSIYLCSVESGAERETQYFGPGTRLLVL.

This clone was counted once. The chain carries TRBV7-2 and TRBJ1-2, with D tentatively TRBD1 (5 bases). CDR3 size: 15 residues. Germline CDR1 and CDR2: SGHTA and FQGNSA. Trimming removed 4 bases from V and 4 bases from J, with 16 bases in between. The CDR3 coding sequence is TGTGCCAGCAGCTCCCCGGGGGAACAGAGCTATGGCTACACCTTC. Translated, it gives CASSSPGEQSYGYTF.

The V gene is TRBV30, the J gene TRBJ2-2; D is possibly TRBD2 (5 bases). V was shortened by 1 base and J by 4 bases, with 13 bases between the two germline ends. The germline V gene encodes CDR1 GTSNPN and CDR2 SVGIG (reference sequence). This CDR3 has 15 residues. CDR3: CAWSDGIGRTGELFF. The CDR3 bases are TGTGCCTGGAGTGACGGGATAGGGCGCACCGGGGAGCTGTTTTTT.

The J gene is TRBJ2-7, the V gene TRBV7-9; TRBD1 matches at 7 bases. J lost 6 bases, V lost 7 bases, and 9 bases had no gene match. CDR1 is SEHNR and CDR2 is FQNEAQ in the germline V gene (reference sequence). The CDR3 loop spans 13 amino acids. CDR3 sequence reads: CASTGAGGSEQYF. The CDR3 region has the DNA TGTGCCAGCACGGGTGCAGGGGGTTCCGAGCAGTACTTC.